These 21 T cell receptor beta chains were all obtained from the same sample, sequenced in a study of blood T cell repertoires in COVID-19 (dated by TCRdb to the early 2020s). Libraries were prepared through the immunoSEQ multiplex PCR assay. Imported from immuneACCESS, the table was reduced by TCRdb to in-frame sequences with V and J called. These copies leave out some clones; in studies compared against another copy, an unresolved V gene accounts for under half, and the cause of the remainder is not known. Across this sample there are 360,000 or so clones, with around 83% seen only once. Together, the top ten hold 5% to 5.5% of the sample. The material sequenced was PBMCs or T cells enriched from blood (not recorded which). Every receptor here comes from a woman aged 45 to 65 who had recovered from COVID-19.

This rearrangement joins TRBV9 to TRBJ2-3; 8 positions match TRBD1. Germline assignment: CDR1 SGDLS and CDR2 YYNGEE. The CDR3 is 16 residues long. V was pared by 3 bases and J by 4 bases, with 10 bases of the junction left unmatched. Written as DNA, the CDR3 is TGTGCCAGCAGCGCCGGTCGGACAGGGCCTCCAGATACGCAGTATTTT. Amino acid sequence: CASSAGRTGPPDTQYF.

This clone has only one observation. V is TRBV25-1 and J is TRBJ2-5, with D maybe TRBD1 (6 bases). Between the trimmed V and J ends, which lost 2 bases and 7 bases, there was a span of 14 bases. CDR1 is MGHDK and CDR2 is SYGVNS in the germline V gene. The CDR3 covers 14 residues. DNA of the CDR3: TGTGCCAGCAGTGAACTACAGGGACCGGGGACCCAGTACTTC. This encodes CASSELQGPGTQYF.

The J gene is TRBJ1-2, the V gene TRBV6-5; TRBD1 aligns across 8 bases. In germline, CDR1 is MNHEY, CDR2 SVGAGI. V gave up 6 bases and J gave up 8 bases; unmatched junction bases: 8. The CDR3 is 13 amino acids. The CDR3 loop reads CASRPDRGRGYTF. CDR3 sequence (DNA): TGTGCCAGCAGACCCGACAGGGGAAGGGGCTACACCTTC.

The chain joins TRBV6-2 or TRBV6-3 to TRBJ1-1, with 7 bases that match TRBD1. CDR1 is MNHEY and CDR2 is SVGEGT in the germline V gene. The J segment lost 7 bases and the V segment lost 2 bases, leaving 7 bases of the junction unmatched. The length of the CDR3 is 14 residues. The CDR3 region is CASSYRGRLIEAFF. The CDR3 region has the DNA TGTGCCAGCAGTTACAGGGGGCGTTTGATTGAAGCTTTCTTT.

The gene calls are TRBV5-4 and TRBJ1-2, with a possible D match to TRBD1 (5 bases). Germline assignment: CDR1 SGHNT and CDR2 YYREEE (reference sequence). CDR3 length: 13 amino acids. V was pared by 7 bases and J by 7 bases, with 17 bases between. This chain's CDR3 is CASGSWQGGGYTF. CDR3 sequence (DNA): TGTGCCAGCGGATCTTGGCAGGGAGGTGGCTACACCTTC.

The J gene is TRBJ1-5, the V gene TRBV18; D is perhaps TRBD1 (5 bases). CDR3 length equals 15 residues. Germline CDR1 reads KGHSH; CDR2 reads LQKENI. V lost 3 bases and J 0 bases, leaving 9 bases between the germline ends. CDR3 loop: CASSPRRDSNQPQHF. Here the CDR3 DNA reads TGTGCCAGCTCACCGCGCAGGGATAGCAATCAGCCCCAGCATTTT.

The chain links TRBV19 to TRBJ1-2; D is uncertain. This CDR3 has 12 amino acids. Germline V gene data show CDR1 as LNHDA and CDR2 as SQIVND (reference sequence). V was trimmed by 7 bases and J by 2 bases, leaving 8 bases between them. CDR3 sequence: CASIGSNYGYTF. The CDR3, as DNA: TGTGCCAGTATCGGGAGCAACTATGGCTACACCTTC.

The J gene is TRBJ1-2, the V gene TRBV27; D is possibly TRBD1 (6 bases). CDR3 length equals 13 residues. The ends were cut back, 5 bases at V and 4 bases at J, with 11 bases in the middle. Germline CDR1 MNHEY, CDR2 SMNVEV (reference sequence). The DNA for the CDR3 is TGTGCCAGCAGTAACAGGGTTTCCTATGGCTACACCTTC. Protein product: CASSNRVSYGYTF.

This clone showed up just once. The chain joins TRBV4-2 to TRBJ1-1; 11 bases agree with TRBD1. Germline V lookup: CDR1 LGHNA, CDR2 YNFKEQ. V lost 0 bases and J lost 4; bases outside the gene matches: 1. The CDR3 is made up of 15 amino acids. CDR3: CASSQEGQGGTEAFF. The CDR3 bases are TGTGCCAGCAGCCAAGAGGGACAGGGGGGCACTGAAGCTTTCTTT.

The V and J genes are TRBV4-1 and TRBJ2-5; TRBD2 agrees at 9 bases. Trimming cost V 0 bases and J 5 bases; bases outside gene matches: 4. This CDR3 has 15 residues. CDR1 is MGHRA and CDR2 is YSYEKL in the germline V gene. Here the CDR3 DNA reads TGCGCCAGCAGCCAAGATTGGCTAGCGGGGGAGACCCAGTACTTC. Translation: CASSQDWLAGETQYF.

This chain uses TRBV6-1 with TRBJ2-7; 8 nucleotides line up with TRBD1. V shed 0 bases, J shed 5 bases, and the junction held 9 bases outside the gene matches. Germline V gene lookup returns CDR1 MNHNS and CDR2 SASEGT. The CDR3 sequence is 16 residues long. CDR3 in amino acids: CASSEADRGLLNEQYF. The CDR3 DNA reads TGTGCCAGCAGTGAAGCTGACAGGGGATTGTTGAACGAGCAGTACTTC.

The chain carries TRBV7-2 and TRBJ2-2, with TRBD1 identical over 8 bases. The CDR3 is 15 residues long. Germline loops: CDR1 SGHTA, CDR2 FQGNSA. V lost 4 bases, J lost 3 bases, and 4 bases stayed unmatched. DNA for the CDR3: TGTGCCAGCAGCTCGCAGGGGGCCTACACCGGGGAGCTGTTTTTT. Protein: CASSSQGAYTGELFF.

The chain links TRBV5-5 to TRBJ2-1; 7 positions agree with TRBD2. The CDR3 extends over 16 amino acids. V trimming: 0 bases; J trimming: 3 bases; junction bases outside the gene matches: 6. Germline values: CDR1 SGHKS, CDR2 YYEKEE (reference sequence). Here the CDR3 DNA reads TGTGCCAGCAGCTTGGGACCTGGCGGGGGCTACAATGAGCAGTTCTTC. This encodes CASSLGPGGGYNEQFF.

The CDR3 coding sequence is TGTGCCAGTAGAAACACCGGGACAGGGGGGAATCAGCCCCAGCATTTT. It encodes CASRNTGTGGNQPQHF. The chain links TRBV19 to TRBJ1-5, with TRBD1 identical over 11 bases. The CDR3 length is 16 residues. V shed 6 bases and J 4 bases; nucleotides not matched to a gene: 8. CDR1 LNHDA and CDR2 SQIVND come from the germline V gene (reference sequence).

CDR3 sequence: CASRPQGSTGELFF. The CDR3 region has the DNA TGTGCCAGCAGACCTCAGGGGTCCACCGGGGAGCTGTTTTTT. The genes are TRBV27 and TRBJ2-2; a possible D gene is TRBD1 (6 bases). Germline V gives CDR1 MNHEY, CDR2 SMNVEV (reference sequence). V was shortened by 6 bases and J by 4 bases, with 12 bases between the two germline ends. The CDR3 extends over 14 amino acids.

V gene TRBV5-1 combines with J gene TRBJ1-1; perhaps TRBD1 as D (6 bases). The CDR3 length is 17 residues. Per the germline V gene, CDR1 is SGHRS and CDR2 is YFSETQ. V gave up 5 bases and J gave up 3 bases, with 23 bases separating them. CDR3 sequence reads: CASSFHPTGGADTEAFF. Written as DNA, the CDR3 is TGCGCCAGCAGTTTTCACCCAACGGGGGGGGCGGACACTGAAGCTTTCTTT. The variable domain in full, with the rest retrieved from reference TRBV5-1 and TRBJ1-1, is KAGVTQTPRYLIKTRGQQVTLSCSPISGHRSVSWYQQTPGQGLQFLFEYFSETQRNKGNFPGRFSGRQFSNSRSEMNVSTLELGDSALYLCASSFHPTGGADTEAFFGQGTRLTVV.

In this sample, this clone turned up once. The chain carries TRBV6-5 and TRBJ2-1, with 8 bases matching TRBD1. The CDR3 runs 15 residues. The V gene's germline CDR1 is MNHEY and CDR2 SVGAGI. Trimming cost V 4 bases and J 6 bases; bases outside gene matches: 8. CDR3 coding DNA: TGTGCCAGCAGTTCCACCCTTACAGGGGGCAATGAGCAGTTCTTC. As protein: CASSSTLTGGNEQFF.

The V and J genes are TRBV7-2 and TRBJ2-3, with 15 bases lining up with TRBD2. Trimming took 1 base from V and 2 from J; bases not matched to a gene: 4. The CDR3 runs to 18 residues. Germline CDR1 is SGHTA and CDR2 is FQGNSA. CDR3 coding DNA: TGTGCCAGCAGCTTAGATGGGACTAGCGGGGGGTACACAGATACGCAGTATTTT. Translating gives CASSLDGTSGGYTDTQYF. Combining the CDR3 with reference TRBV7-2 and TRBJ2-3 gives the whole variable domain GAGVSQSPSNKVTEKGKDVELRCDPISGHTALYWYRQSLGQGLEFLIYFQGNSAPDKSGLPSDRFSAERTGGSVSTLTIQRTQQEDSAVYLCASSLDGTSGGYTDTQYFGPGTRLTVL.

The rearrangement joins TRBV19 to TRBJ1-1, with 8 positions matching TRBD1. Germline assignment: CDR1 LNHDA and CDR2 SQIVND (reference sequence). After removal of 3 bases from V and 4 bases from J, the junction contained 7 bases not matched to a gene. The CDR3 contains 15 residues. The CDR3 region is CASSIRTGLPTEAFF. The DNA for the CDR3 is TGTGCCAGTAGTATCAGGACAGGGCTGCCCACTGAAGCTTTCTTT.

This clone was counted a single time. The chain employs TRBV18 and TRBJ2-6; 10 positions match TRBD1. Trimming cost V 2 bases and J 4 bases; bases outside gene matches: 8. The germline CDR1 and CDR2 sequences are KGHSH and LQKENI. The CDR3 spans 18 residues. The CDR3 sequence is CASSPASGQGSGANVLTF. The CDR3 nucleotides read TGTGCCAGCTCACCAGCATCGGGACAGGGGTCCGGGGCCAACGTCCTGACTTTC.

The rearrangement joins TRBV18 to TRBJ1-5; D is uncertain. In germline, CDR1 is KGHSH, CDR2 LQKENI. Trimming cost V 3 bases and J 2 bases, with 8 bases left between them. The CDR3 sequence is 14 residues long. The CDR3 nucleotides read TGTGCCAGCTCACCGATCGCAGGCAATCAGCCCCAGCATTTT. It is translated as CASSPIAGNQPQHF. Full variable domain (rest looked up from reference TRBV18 and TRBJ1-5): NAGVMQNPRHLVRRRGQEARLRCSPMKGHSHVYWYRQLPEEGLKFMVYLQKENIIDESGMPKERFSAEFPKEGPSILRIQQVVRGDSAAYFCASSPIAGNQPQHFGDGTRLSIL.